These 11 T cell receptor beta chains were all obtained from the same sample, sequenced in a study of OX40 agonist ivuxolimab in advanced cancers. Sequenced by immunoSEQ multiplex PCR; TCRdb stores in-frame clones only, minus some. The sample has some 77,000 clones, around four fifths seen once. The material was CD4+ or CD8+ T cells sorted from blood, obtained in a trial of the OX40 agonist ivuxolimab. These TCRs come from an adult with an advanced solid tumor such as melanoma, head and neck, liver or kidney cancer.

This clone appeared a few times. V gene TRBV2 combines with J gene TRBJ1-6; D is ambiguous. The V gene lost 1 base and the J gene lost 4 bases, with 8 bases spanning the gap. Germline V gene sequence: CDR1 SNHLY, CDR2 FYNNEI. This CDR3 has 15 residues. The CDR3 reads CASSEGAGYNSPLHF. The CDR3 DNA sequence: TGTGCCAGCAGTGAAGGGGCAGGTTATAATTCACCCCTCCACTTT.

This sequence joins TRBV19 and TRBJ1-2, with TRBD1 matching over 7 bases. After removal of 0 bases from V and 3 bases from J, the junction contained 10 bases not matched to a gene. This CDR3 is built from 17 residues. Germline V gives CDR1 LNHDA, CDR2 SQIVND (reference sequence). This chain's CDR3 is CASSIDDRASGYYGYTF. CDR3 in DNA: TGTGCCAGTAGTATAGATGACAGGGCCTCGGGGTACTATGGCTACACCTTC.

As DNA, the CDR3 is TGCGCCAGCAGCTTGAACAGGGGGAATCTTGGGTCATGGGAGACCCAGTACTTC. The encoded protein is CASSLNRGNLGSWETQYF. The chain carries TRBV5-1 and TRBJ2-5; 8 bases line up with TRBD1. The CDR3 covers 18 residues. The trim removed 1 base at V and 5 bases at J, leaving 16 bases unmatched. Looked up from germline, CDR1 is SGHRS and CDR2 is YFSETQ.

The chain carries TRBV6-5 and TRBJ2-7; TRBD1 matches 9 bases. The CDR3 loop spans 13 amino acids. Unmatched junction bases numbered 2, after V lost 2 bases and J lost 6 bases. Germline lookup yields CDR1 MNHEY and CDR2 SVGAGI. CDR3 protein: CASSYGTGLEQYF. CDR3 bases: TGTGCCAGCAGTTACGGGACAGGGCTCGAGCAGTACTTC.

The genes are TRBV7-6 and TRBJ2-2; D perhaps matches TRBD1 (5 bases). The CDR3 length is 14 residues. CDR1 and CDR2 from the germline V gene are SGHVS and FNYEAQ. Trimming took 6 bases from V and 3 from J, leaving 11 bases between them. Here the CDR3 DNA reads TGTGCCAGCAGTCGTACAGGATACACCGGGGAGCTGTTTTTT. It yields the protein CASSRTGYTGELFF.

DNA for the CDR3: TGTGCCAGCAGTTACTCGTGGACAGGGGCCCCCCTCCACTTT. It encodes CASSYSWTGAPLHF. V gene TRBV6-5 combines with J gene TRBJ1-6; 9 nucleotides line up with TRBD1. The CDR3 extends over 14 amino acids. Germline loops: CDR1 MNHEY, CDR2 SVGAGI. V shed 0 bases, J shed 13 bases, and the junction held 4 bases outside the gene matches.

This clone came up a few times. V usage is TRBV11-3 and J usage is TRBJ2-3, with 8 bases lining up with TRBD2. V was pared by 1 base and J by 2 bases, with 5 bases of the junction left unmatched. The CDR3 is made up of 16 amino acids. CDR1 is SGHNT and CDR2 is YENEEA in the germline V gene. The CDR3 loop is CASSLGIAGNTDTQYF. The CDR3 region has the DNA TGTGCCAGCAGCTTAGGTATAGCGGGAAACACAGATACGCAGTATTTT. Full variable domain (remainder filled in from reference TRBV11-3 and TRBJ2-3): EAGVVQSPRYKIIEKKQPVAFWCNPISGHNTLYWYLQNLGQGPELLIRYENEEAVDDSQLPKDRFSAERLKGVDSTLKIQPAELGDSAVYLCASSLGIAGNTDTQYFGPGTRLTVL.

This clone has only one observation. This sequence joins TRBV28 and TRBJ1-5; tentative D call: TRBD1 (5 bases). Germline V gene lookup returns CDR1 MDHEN and CDR2 SYDVKM. V lost 7 bases and J lost 1, with 11 bases in between. This CDR3 is 14 amino acids long. The CDR3 DNA sequence: TGTGCCAGCACCAGTGGGGGGAGCAATCAGCCCCAGCATTTT. This sequence encodes CASTSGGSNQPQHF. The variable domain in full, completed from reference TRBV28 and TRBJ1-5, reads DVKVTQSSRYLVKRTGEKVFLECVQDMDHENMFWYRQDPGLGLRLIYFSYDVKMKEKGDIPEGYSVSREKKERFSLILESASTNQTSMYLCASTSGGSNQPQHFGDGTRLSIL.

This clone appeared once. The rearrangement links TRBV20-1 to TRBJ2-1; D is ambiguous. CDR1 and CDR2 from the germline V gene are DFQATT and SNEGSKA (reference sequence). With 6 bases removed from V and 5 bases from J, the gap between germline ends came to 8 bases. The CDR3 sequence is 11 residues long. Here the CDR3 reads CSATPNNEQFF. The DNA of the CDR3 is TGCAGTGCCACCCCAAACAATGAGCAGTTCTTC.

This clone occurred a few times. The chain has TRBV5-1 and TRBJ1-1, with D possibly TRBD1 on 5 matching bases. Germline values: CDR1 SGHRS, CDR2 YFSETQ. This CDR3 is built from 13 residues. Trimming took off 4 bases at V and 1 base at J, with 8 bases between the two ends. The CDR3 sequence is CASSPGPNTEAFF. CDR3 in DNA: TGCGCCAGCAGCCCGGGACCGAACACTGAAGCTTTCTTT. The entire variable domain, with the rest obtained from reference TRBV5-1 and TRBJ1-1, is as follows: KAGVTQTPRYLIKTRGQQVTLSCSPISGHRSVSWYQQTPGQGLQFLFEYFSETQRNKGNFPGRFSGRQFSNSRSEMNVSTLELGDSALYLCASSPGPNTEAFFGQGTRLTVV.

This chain's CDR3 is CSVGGYDEQYF. The CDR3 nucleotides are TGCAGCGTTGGAGGGTATGACGAGCAGTACTTC. This chain connects TRBV29-1 to TRBJ2-7; D perhaps matches TRBD2 (5 bases). The CDR3 spans 11 residues. V lost 4 bases to trimming and J lost 5 bases, with 9 bases between them. Germline-derived CDR1 and CDR2 are SQVTM and ANQGSEA.